Each of the 31 T cell receptor beta chains below was sequenced from the same sample in a study of shared clonotypes between healthy human individuals. Here immunoSEQ multiplex PCR was the method, and the copy in TCRdb shows in-frame clones only, minus some. There are over 700,000 clones in the sample; just under 75% occur only once, and approximately 2% lies in the top ten. The material sequenced was memory CD4+ T cells sorted from blood. Subset here: CD45RA-negative fraction. These receptors all stem from a woman aged 25 to 39 in good health.

The V and J genes are TRBV28 and TRBJ2-7, with unresolved D. The V end lost 2 bases, the J end lost 6 bases, and 5 bases lay between the germline ends. In germline, CDR1 is MDHEN, CDR2 SYDVKM. The CDR3 consists of 11 residues. CDR3 in amino acids: CASSLGVEQYF. CDR3 nucleotides: TGTGCCAGCAGTTTAGGTGTCGAGCAGTACTTC. Based on the CDR3 plus reference TRBV28 and TRBJ2-7, the full variable domain is DVKVTQSSRYLVKRTGEKVFLECVQDMDHENMFWYRQDPGLGLRLIYFSYDVKMKEKGDIPEGYSVSREKKERFSLILESASTNQTSMYLCASSLGVEQYFGPGTRLTVT.

This clone was counted at least ten times. This rearrangement joins TRBV6-4 to TRBJ2-7; D is perhaps TRBD1 or TRBD2 (6 bases each). The V end lost 7 bases, the J end lost 4 bases, and 32 bases lay between the germline ends. The CDR3 loop spans 19 amino acids. The germline CDR1 and CDR2 sequences are MRHNA and SNTAGT. CDR3 bases: TGTGCCAGCACCGGGGCGGTGGGAGGAAATAGGGGGAGATATTACGAGCAGTACTTC. Translating gives CASTGAVGGNRGRYYEQYF.

The chain joins TRBV6-1 to TRBJ2-3, with 7 bases aligning to TRBD2. The ends lost 10 bases at V and 4 bases at J; junction bases unmatched: 14. This CDR3 has 15 amino acids. Germline CDR1 is MNHNS and CDR2 is SASEGT. The CDR3 loop is CATGGSGLVADTQYF. The DNA of the CDR3 is TGTGCCACCGGAGGTAGCGGGCTGGTAGCAGATACGCAGTATTTT.

The rearrangement joins TRBV2 to TRBJ2-4; D is uncertain. This CDR3 has 15 residues. Trimming took 7 bases from V and 0 from J, leaving 13 bases between them. CDR1 SNHLY and CDR2 FYNNEI come from the germline V gene. The CDR3 coding sequence is TGTGCCAGCACTCGGTCCGGCCTAGCCAAAAACATTCAGTACTTC. Translating gives CASTRSGLAKNIQYF.

The rearrangement joins TRBV12-5 to TRBJ2-3; D uncertain. This CDR3 is built from 12 residues. V was shortened by 5 bases and J by 4 bases, with 7 bases between the two germline ends. Looked up from germline, CDR1 is LGHNT and CDR2 is FRNRAP. The CDR3 spells CASGEWADTQYF. As DNA, the CDR3 is TGTGCTAGTGGTGAATGGGCAGATACGCAGTATTTT.

V and J are TRBV14 and TRBJ1-1; tentatively, D is TRBD1 (5 bases). Germline V gene lookup returns CDR1 SGHDN and CDR2 FVKESK. CDR3 length: 15 residues. V was cut by 4 bases and J by 1 base, with 13 bases left in between. The CDR3 spells CASSPLGGTNTEAFF. In nucleotides, the CDR3 is TGTGCCAGCAGCCCCCTAGGAGGGACGAACACTGAAGCTTTCTTT.

This chain connects TRBV12-2 to TRBJ2-5; TRBD2 is the table's D call, not checked against the DNA. TRBV12-2 is marked as a pseudogene. The length of the CDR3 is 17 residues. Written as DNA, the CDR3 is TGTGCAAGTCGCTTAGTATCCACTAGCGGGAGGCAAGAGACCCAGTACTTC. Protein product: CASRLVSTSGRQETQYF.

The chain combines TRBV14 with TRBJ2-5, with 9 bases fitting TRBD1. This CDR3 has 14 residues. V shed 1 base and J 5 bases; nucleotides not matched to a gene: 2. Germline values: CDR1 SGHDN, CDR2 FVKESK. The DNA of the CDR3 is TGTGCCAGCAGCCAAGGGGACAGGGCGGAGACCCAGTACTTC. It codes for CASSQGDRAETQYF. Together with reference TRBV14 and TRBJ2-5, the CDR3 gives the full variable domain: EAGVTQFPSHSVIEKGQTVTLRCDPISGHDNLYWYRRVMGKEIKFLLHFVKESKQDESGMPNNRFLAERTGGTYSTLKVQPAELEDSGVYFCASSQGDRAETQYFGPGTRLLVL.

This clone has a handful of counts. Other DNA variants within this sample encode the same CDR3. The V and J genes are TRBV28 and TRBJ1-1, with D unclear. V lost 3 bases to trimming and J lost 1 base, with 6 bases between them. The CDR3 totals 13 residues. Germline V CDR1 and CDR2: MDHEN, SYDVKM. CDR3 amino acids: CASSFRTNTEAFF. DNA for the CDR3: TGTGCCAGCAGTTTTAGGACGAACACTGAAGCTTTCTTT.

The chain employs TRBV29-1 and TRBJ2-5; tentative D call: TRBD2 (6 bases). Germline V lookup: CDR1 SQVTM, CDR2 ANQGSEA. The CDR3 is 16 residues long. V was trimmed by 3 bases and J by 3 bases, leaving 20 bases between them. The CDR3 DNA follows: TGCAGCGTTGACGGGTGGGGGGAAGAACAAGAAGAGACCCAGTACTTC. This gives the protein CSVDGWGEEQEETQYF.

This clone came up a few times. Other DNA sequences from this sample encode an identical CDR3 as well. The chain employs TRBV9 and TRBJ2-1; D is possibly TRBD1 or TRBD2 (6 bases each). CDR3 length equals 15 residues. Germline CDR1 SGDLS, CDR2 YYNGEE. V shed 0 bases and J shed 3 bases, with 10 bases lying between them. In DNA form, the CDR3 reads TGTGCCAGCAGCGTAGAGGGGGGACACTACAATGAGCAGTTCTTC. Amino acid sequence: CASSVEGGHYNEQFF.

The rearrangement uses TRBV5-6 and TRBJ2-2, with D tentatively TRBD2 (5 bases). The germline gives CDR1 SGHDT, CDR2 YYEEEE. With 4 bases removed from V and 4 bases from J, the gap between germline ends came to 17 bases. The CDR3 sequence is 16 residues long. The CDR3 loop reads CASSHFEGAGTGELFF. CDR3 in DNA: TGTGCCAGCAGCCATTTTGAGGGCGCGGGCACCGGGGAGCTGTTTTTT.

The rearrangement uses TRBV6-4 and TRBJ2-6; D gene ambiguous. This CDR3 contains 16 residues. The germline V gene encodes CDR1 MRHNA and CDR2 SNTAGT. V lost 0 bases, J lost 0 bases, and 6 bases lay in between. The CDR3 protein is CASSDSTNSGANVLTF. The DNA for the CDR3 is TGTGCCAGCAGTGACTCGACAAACTCTGGGGCCAACGTCCTGACTTTC.

The chain joins TRBV19 to TRBJ2-1; 8 nucleotides agree with TRBD2. J gave up 5 bases and V 6 bases, and 9 bases lay outside the gene matches. The CDR3 spans 15 residues. Germline V CDR1 and CDR2: LNHDA, SQIVND (reference sequence). Written as DNA, the CDR3 is TGTGCCAGTAGATCAAGCGGGAGTAGCGACAATGAGCAGTTCTTC. This sequence encodes CASRSSGSSDNEQFF.

The genes are TRBV6-1 and TRBJ1-5; D not resolved. Germline values: CDR1 MNHNS, CDR2 SASEGT. There are 14 residues in the CDR3. V was pared by 3 bases and J by 0 bases, with 6 bases between. The CDR3 protein is CASSESFSNQPQHF. CDR3 nucleotide sequence: TGTGCCAGCAGTGAGAGCTTTAGCAATCAGCCCCAGCATTTT.

This clone was found a few times. The chain joins TRBV10-1 to TRBJ1-4, with a tentative D call TRBD1 (5 bases). Deletions cut 8 bases from V and 7 bases from J, with 17 bases between. CDR3 length: 14 amino acids. Germline V CDR1 and CDR2: WNHNN, SYGVQD (reference sequence). CDR3 coding DNA: TGCGCCAGCCTGACCGGGACGGCGGGTGAAAAACTGTTTTTT. Its translation: CASLTGTAGEKLFF.

The CDR3, as DNA: TGTGCCAGCAGCTTTGGAGAGCCGGGACAGGGAGGCAATGAGCAGTTCTTC. This gives the protein CASSFGEPGQGGNEQFF. The chain joins TRBV7-8 to TRBJ2-1; 9 positions match TRBD1. V shed 3 bases and J 6 bases; nucleotides not matched to a gene: 12. The germline CDR1 and CDR2 sequences are SGHVS and FQNEAQ. The CDR3 runs 17 residues.

The J gene is TRBJ1-5, the V gene TRBV6-6, with unresolved D. From germline, CDR1 is MNHNY and CDR2 SVGAGI (reference sequence). The CDR3 loop spans 13 amino acids. V shed 6 bases and J shed 9 bases, with 15 bases lying between them. Written as DNA, the CDR3 is TGTGCCAGCAGCCCGCAAATAGGGCGGCCCCAGCATTTT. Its translation is CASSPQIGRPQHF.

For this clone: Within the sample, other DNA sequences also encode this same CDR3. This chain links TRBV5-1 with TRBJ2-2; D possibly corresponds to TRBD2 (6 bases). This CDR3 region has 14 residues. Trimming removed 4 bases at V and 3 bases at J, with 10 bases between. CDR1 is SGHRS and CDR2 is YFSETQ in the germline V gene. Here the CDR3 DNA reads TGCGCCAGCAGCGCGGGGACGGACACCGGGGAGCTGTTTTTT. Its translation is CASSAGTDTGELFF.

The CDR3 DNA follows: TGCGCCAGCAGCCAAGAAGCGGGTAATGAGCAGTTCTTC. This codes for CASSQEAGNEQFF. The rearrangement uses TRBV4-1 and TRBJ2-1; D perhaps matches TRBD2 (6 bases). The CDR3 spans 13 residues. Trimming cost V 0 bases and J 7 bases, with 7 bases left between them. Germline CDR1 is MGHRA and CDR2 is YSYEKL.

The V and J genes are TRBV28 and TRBJ2-7; 8 nucleotides agree with TRBD2. Losses at the gene ends were 4 bases for V and 0 bases for J; bases not matched to a gene: 17. This CDR3 region has 19 residues. Per germline, CDR1 MDHEN and CDR2 SYDVKM. The CDR3 is CASSSTGGRHGRSSYEQYF. CDR3 sequence (DNA): TGTGCCAGCAGTTCCACGGGCGGGAGGCACGGAAGGAGCTCCTACGAGCAGTACTTC.

The genes are TRBV5-1 and TRBJ2-3; 8 nucleotides line up with TRBD2. J lost 3 bases, V lost 5 bases, and 5 bases had no gene match. The CDR3 loop spans 14 amino acids. Germline CDR1 SGHRS, CDR2 YFSETQ. Here the CDR3 reads CASSKREPTDTQYF. The CDR3 DNA follows: TGCGCCAGCAGTAAGCGGGAGCCGACAGATACGCAGTATTTT. The full variable domain, with the rest looked up from reference TRBV5-1 and TRBJ2-3, is KAGVTQTPRYLIKTRGQQVTLSCSPISGHRSVSWYQQTPGQGLQFLFEYFSETQRNKGNFPGRFSGRQFSNSRSEMNVSTLELGDSALYLCASSKREPTDTQYFGPGTRLTVL.

V usage is TRBV7-9 and J usage is TRBJ2-1; TRBD2 is a possible D gene (5 bases). Trimming left V 4 bases short and J 0 bases short, with 16 bases between. Germline-derived CDR1 and CDR2 are SEHNR and FQNEAQ (reference sequence). The CDR3 covers 17 residues. In DNA form, the CDR3 reads TGTGCCAGCAGCTCCACGATTAGCGCCAGCTCCTACAATGAGCAGTTCTTC. Residues: CASSSTISASSYNEQFF.

The chain couples TRBV5-8 to TRBJ1-1; possibly TRBD1 for D (5 bases). In germline, CDR1 is SGHTS, CDR2 YDEGEE. This CDR3 spans 12 amino acids. Trimming cost V 1 base and J 7 bases, with 8 bases left between them. The CDR3 DNA sequence: TGTGCCAGCAGCTTGTTGGGACTTGAAGCTTTCTTT. Translated: CASSLLGLEAFF.

The chain carries TRBV7-9 and TRBJ2-7; D is uncertain. The CDR3 consists of 12 residues. The germline V gene has CDR1 SEHNR and CDR2 FQNEAQ (reference sequence). V was cut by 8 bases and J by 1 base, with 9 bases left in between. The chain's CDR3 is CASGTVSYEQYF. The CDR3 bases are TGTGCCAGCGGTACGGTATCCTACGAGCAGTACTTC.

The V call is TRBV7-9, the J call TRBJ1-1, with 10 bases identical to TRBD1. V was pared by 5 bases and J by 4 bases, with 7 bases of the junction left unmatched. The germline gives CDR1 SEHNR, CDR2 FQNEAQ (reference sequence). This CDR3 contains 15 residues. The chain's CDR3 is CASSTTTGGITEAFF. DNA for the CDR3: TGTGCCAGCAGCACAACGACAGGGGGCATCACTGAAGCTTTCTTT.

The chain uses TRBV6-1 and TRBJ1-1; maybe TRBD1 (6 bases). The germline V gene encodes CDR1 MNHNS and CDR2 SASEGT. Trimming cost V 8 bases and J 6 bases, with 16 bases left between them. The CDR3 consists of 13 residues. The CDR3 loop is CASRGHLNAEAFF. The CDR3 DNA is TGTGCCAGCCGGGGACACCTCAACGCTGAAGCTTTCTTT.

The V gene is TRBV4-2, the J gene TRBJ2-5, with TRBD2 matching over 12 bases. Germline V gene data show CDR1 as LGHNA and CDR2 as YNFKEQ. The CDR3 is 17 amino acids. With 1 base clipped from V and 5 bases from J, the junction kept 8 bases outside the gene matches. The CDR3 loop reads CASSQGLAGGPSETQYF. The CDR3 DNA reads as TGTGCCAGCAGCCAAGGCCTAGCGGGAGGGCCCTCGGAGACCCAGTACTTC.

This chain's CDR3 is CASMASLAQEAFF. The CDR3 nucleotides read TGCGCCAGCATGGCTTCGCTGGCACAAGAAGCTTTCTTT. The chain couples TRBV10-1 to TRBJ1-1; D uncertain. Germline CDR1 is WNHNN and CDR2 is SYGVQD (reference sequence). The CDR3 spans 13 residues. Trimming took 7 bases from V and 8 from J, leaving 17 bases between them.

Only a few counts were recorded for this clone. The V and J genes are TRBV19 and TRBJ1-1; D is uncertain. The CDR3 covers 12 residues. V shed 6 bases and J shed 0 bases, with 5 bases lying between them. Germline CDR1 reads LNHDA; CDR2 reads SQIVND (reference sequence). In nucleotides, the CDR3 is TGTGCCAGTAGAAGGATGAACACTGAAGCTTTCTTT. It specifies CASRRMNTEAFF.

In the case of this clone: Since a much larger clone is just one base distant, this may be a read error. The V call is TRBV7-6, the J call TRBJ1-1; possible D gene TRBD1, 6 bases. This CDR3 comprises 13 residues. Trimming cost V 5 bases and J 3 bases, with 10 bases left between them. Germline assignment: CDR1 SGHVS and CDR2 FNYEAQ. The CDR3 spells CASSPQGYTEAFF. The CDR3 DNA reads as TGTGCCAGCAGCCCGCAGGGGTACACTGAAGCTTTCTTT.